What follows describes a single T cell receptor beta chain. Antigen: not known. An end of the junction differs from the germline gene, which may be a read error. There are 15 residues in the CDR3. Germline lookup yields CDR1 SEHNR and CDR2 FQNEAQ (reference sequence). Next came a second PCR, run for about 6 to 12 cycles, which used a sample-barcoded 5' primer along with a J-beta primer mix. TCRdb analysed the 5' RACE reads with MiXCR anew, one entry per CDR3 protein. The table shows about 570,000 distinct CDR3 sequences, with roughly a quarter occurring only once. The data are from a study of blood T cells in healthy people across ages. Study outcomes and limitations: Considered underestimates were the diversity estimates obtained from one million T cells.

Sample: blood. The TCR comes from a woman in her 70s in good health. The chain joins TRBV7-9 to TRBJ2-2, with 7 bases that match TRBD2. CDR3 in DNA: TGTGCCAGCATTTCTCGCGGGGGACCCTCCAGGGAGCCGTTTTTT. Its protein is CASISRGGPSREPFF.